In this sample, the clone carrying this T cell receptor (beta chain) turned up a few times. These data come from a study of CD8+ T cells in alopecia areata. Trimming removed 8 bases from V and 5 bases from J; junction bases left unmatched: 7. Germline lookup yields CDR1 SNHLY and CDR2 FYNNEI. This CDR3 has 14 residues. Extraction of RNA preceded its reverse transcription into cDNA, which served as the sequencing template. TCRdb's copy holds only in-frame clones and misses some; the assay was immunoSEQ multiplex PCR. Of under 350,000 clones in the sample, about 62% are singletons; the top ten hold roughly 1.8%. Treatment noted: oral pan-JAK inhibitor, 5-10 mg twice daily.

The input for sequencing was CD4+ T cells sorted from blood, taken at week 24, from a patient treated with tofacitinib. This TCR was sampled from a human donor with alopecia areata. The chain carries TRBV2 and TRBJ2-3; 10 nucleotides match TRBD1. The CDR3 nucleotides are TGTGCCAGCGGAGGGGACAGGGGTGGAGATACGCAGTATTTT. It encodes CASGGDRGGDTQYF. Based on the CDR3 plus reference TRBV2 and TRBJ2-3, the full variable domain is EPEVTQTPSHQVTQMGQEVILRCVPISNHLYFYWYRQILGQKVEFLVSFYNNEISEKSEIFDDQFSVERPDGSNFTLKIRSTKLEDSAMYFCASGGDRGGDTQYFGPGTRLTVL.